In this sample, the clone carrying this T cell receptor beta chain turned up a few times. The data stem from a study of immune cell composition in non-small cell lung cancer. The assay was immunoSEQ multiplex PCR, and TCRdb's table has in-frame clones only and misses some. The profile shows approximately 8,000 clones, roughly 78% of them singletons. V was clipped by 9 bases and J by 0 bases, with 8 bases between them. The CDR3 extends over 12 amino acids. Germline loops: CDR1 SGHVS, CDR2 FQNEAQ. This TCR derives from a human donor with non-small cell lung cancer. The chain carries TRBV7-8 and TRBJ1-2; D is undetermined. The source material was lung tumor tissue. The CDR3 nucleotides read TGTGCCAGTGCCCCGCCTAACTATGGCTACACCTTC. Its translation: CASAPPNYGYTF.